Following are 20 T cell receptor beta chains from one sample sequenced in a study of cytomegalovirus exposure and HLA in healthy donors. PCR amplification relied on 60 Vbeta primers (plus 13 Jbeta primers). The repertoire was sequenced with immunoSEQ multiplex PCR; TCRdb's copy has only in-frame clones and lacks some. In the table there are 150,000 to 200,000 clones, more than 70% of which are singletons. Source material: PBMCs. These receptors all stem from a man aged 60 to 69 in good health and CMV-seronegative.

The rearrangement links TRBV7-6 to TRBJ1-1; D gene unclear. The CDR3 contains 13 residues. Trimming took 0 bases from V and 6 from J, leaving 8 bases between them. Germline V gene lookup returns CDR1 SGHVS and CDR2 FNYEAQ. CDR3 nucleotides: TGTGCCAGCAGCTTAGCCGAAGAGGCTGAAGCTTTCTTT. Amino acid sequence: CASSLAEEAEAFF. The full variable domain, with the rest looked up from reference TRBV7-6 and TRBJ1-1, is GAGVSQSPRYKVTKRGQDVALRCDPISGHVSLYWYRQALGQGPEFLTYFNYEAQQDKSGLPNDRFSAERPEGSISTLTIQRTEQRDSAMYRCASSLAEEAEAFFGQGTRLTVV.

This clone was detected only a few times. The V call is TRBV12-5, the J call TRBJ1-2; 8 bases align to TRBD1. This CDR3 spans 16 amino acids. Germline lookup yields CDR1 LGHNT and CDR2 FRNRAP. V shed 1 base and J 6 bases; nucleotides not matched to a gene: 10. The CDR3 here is CASGLDRTGRTDGYTF. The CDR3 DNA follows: TGTGCTAGTGGTTTGGACCGGACAGGGAGAACGGATGGCTACACCTTC.

This CDR3 reads CASSLLLATVGPRETQYF. Here the CDR3 DNA reads TGTGCCAGCAGTTTACTCCTTGCGACGGTGGGGCCAAGGGAGACCCAGTACTTC. The V call is TRBV28, the J call TRBJ2-5, with D possibly being TRBD1 (5 bases). The CDR3 totals 18 residues. V was cut by 2 bases and J by 5 bases, with 24 bases left in between. Germline V CDR1 and CDR2: MDHEN, SYDVKM.

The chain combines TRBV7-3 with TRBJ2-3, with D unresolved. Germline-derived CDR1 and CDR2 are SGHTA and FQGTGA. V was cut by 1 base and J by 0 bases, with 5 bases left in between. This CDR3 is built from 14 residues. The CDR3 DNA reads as TGTGCCAGCAGCTTAATGCAGAGCACAGATACGCAGTATTTT. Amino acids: CASSLMQSTDTQYF.

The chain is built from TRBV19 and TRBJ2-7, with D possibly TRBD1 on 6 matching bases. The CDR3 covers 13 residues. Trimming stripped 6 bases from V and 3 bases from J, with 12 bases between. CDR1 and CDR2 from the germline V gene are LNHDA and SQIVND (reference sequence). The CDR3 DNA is TGTGCCAGTAGCGACGTAGGGGGCTACGAGCAGTACTTC. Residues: CASSDVGGYEQYF.

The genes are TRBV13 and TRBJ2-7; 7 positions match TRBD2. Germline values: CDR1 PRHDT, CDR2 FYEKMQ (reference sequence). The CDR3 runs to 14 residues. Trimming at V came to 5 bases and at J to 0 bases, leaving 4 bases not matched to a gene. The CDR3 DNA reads TGTGCCAGCAGCCTCCCGGGGGGCTCCTACGAGCAGTACTTC. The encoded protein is CASSLPGGSYEQYF.

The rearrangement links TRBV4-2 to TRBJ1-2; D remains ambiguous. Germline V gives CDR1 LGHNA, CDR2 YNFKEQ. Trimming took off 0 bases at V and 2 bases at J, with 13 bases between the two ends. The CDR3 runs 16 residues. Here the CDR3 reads CASSQEGQERNYGYTF. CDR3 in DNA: TGTGCCAGCAGCCAAGAGGGCCAGGAACGGAACTATGGCTACACCTTC.

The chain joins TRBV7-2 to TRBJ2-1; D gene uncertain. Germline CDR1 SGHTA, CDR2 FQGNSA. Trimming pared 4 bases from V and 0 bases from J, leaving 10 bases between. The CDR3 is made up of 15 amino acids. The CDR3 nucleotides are TGTGCCAGCAGCTCACAGCAAAGCTCCTACAATGAGCAGTTCTTC. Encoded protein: CASSSQQSSYNEQFF.

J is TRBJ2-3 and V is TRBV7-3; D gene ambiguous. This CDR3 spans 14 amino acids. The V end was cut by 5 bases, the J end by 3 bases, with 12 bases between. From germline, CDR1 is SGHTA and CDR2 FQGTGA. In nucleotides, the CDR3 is TGTGCCAGCAGCCCGTCGACTGGGACAGATACGCAGTATTTT. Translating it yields CASSPSTGTDTQYF.

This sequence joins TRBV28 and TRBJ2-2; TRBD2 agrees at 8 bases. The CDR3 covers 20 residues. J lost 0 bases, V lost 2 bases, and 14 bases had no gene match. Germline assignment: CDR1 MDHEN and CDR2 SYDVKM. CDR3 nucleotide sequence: TGTGCCAGCAGTTTAGGGCGGGAGGCCCCAATGCGGGCGAACACCGGGGAGCTGTTTTTT. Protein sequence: CASSLGREAPMRANTGELFF.

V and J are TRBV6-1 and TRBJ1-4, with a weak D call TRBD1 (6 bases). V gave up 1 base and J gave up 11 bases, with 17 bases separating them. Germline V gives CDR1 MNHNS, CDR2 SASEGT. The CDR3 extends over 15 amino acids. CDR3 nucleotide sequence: TGTGCCAGCAGTGAAGGGGACATTCGAGGGGAGAAACTGTTTTTT. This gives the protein CASSEGDIRGEKLFF.

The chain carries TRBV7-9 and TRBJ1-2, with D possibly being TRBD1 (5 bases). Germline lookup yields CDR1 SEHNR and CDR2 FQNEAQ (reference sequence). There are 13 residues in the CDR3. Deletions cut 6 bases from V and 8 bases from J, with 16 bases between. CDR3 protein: CASSYGGMGGYTF. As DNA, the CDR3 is TGTGCCAGCAGTTATGGGGGGATGGGCGGCTACACCTTC.

In DNA, the CDR3 is TGTGCCAGCAGCTTAGGGGTCCGACGGGCGAACACCGGGGAGCTGTTTTTT. It translates to CASSLGVRRANTGELFF. This chain connects TRBV13 to TRBJ2-2; D uncertain. Germline V gene lookup returns CDR1 PRHDT and CDR2 FYEKMQ (reference sequence). The CDR3 extends over 17 amino acids. V was clipped by 0 bases and J by 0 bases, with 11 bases between them. Full variable domain (remainder filled in from reference TRBV13 and TRBJ2-2): AAGVIQSPRHLIKEKRETATLKCYPIPRHDTVYWYQQGPGQDPQFLISFYEKMQSDKGSIPDRFSAQQFSDYHSELNMSSLELGDSALYFCASSLGVRRANTGELFFGEGSRLTVL.

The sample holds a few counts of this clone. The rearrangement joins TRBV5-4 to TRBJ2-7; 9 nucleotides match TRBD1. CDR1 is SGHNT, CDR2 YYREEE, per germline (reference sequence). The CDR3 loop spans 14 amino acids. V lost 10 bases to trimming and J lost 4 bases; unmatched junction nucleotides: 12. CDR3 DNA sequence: TGTGCCTTCACGGACAGGGGAAGGAATTACGAGCAGTACTTC. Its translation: CAFTDRGRNYEQYF.

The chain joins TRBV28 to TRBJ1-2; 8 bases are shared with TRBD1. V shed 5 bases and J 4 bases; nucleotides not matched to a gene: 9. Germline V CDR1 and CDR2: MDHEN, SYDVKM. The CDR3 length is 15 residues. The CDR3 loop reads CASSGISTGGYGYTF. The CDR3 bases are TGTGCCAGCAGTGGGATCTCCACAGGGGGCTATGGCTACACCTTC.

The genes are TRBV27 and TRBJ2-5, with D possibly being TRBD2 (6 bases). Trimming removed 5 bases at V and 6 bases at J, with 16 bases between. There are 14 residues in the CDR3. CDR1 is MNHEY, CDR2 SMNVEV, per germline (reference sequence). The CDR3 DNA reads TGTGCCAGCAGTCCCCGTTGGGGGGAGAAGACCCAGTACTTC. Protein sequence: CASSPRWGEKTQYF.

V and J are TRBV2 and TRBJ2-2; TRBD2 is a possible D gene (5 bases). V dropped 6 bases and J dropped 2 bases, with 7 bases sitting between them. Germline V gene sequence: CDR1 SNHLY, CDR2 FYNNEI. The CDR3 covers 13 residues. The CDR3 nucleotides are TGTGCCAGCAGGGACTTTAACACCGGGGAGCTGTTTTTT. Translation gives CASRDFNTGELFF. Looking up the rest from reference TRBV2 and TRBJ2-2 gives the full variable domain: EPEVTQTPSHQVTQMGQEVILRCVPISNHLYFYWYRQILGQKVEFLVSFYNNEISEKSEIFDDQFSVERPDGSNFTLKIRSTKLEDSAMYFCASRDFNTGELFFGEGSRLTVL.

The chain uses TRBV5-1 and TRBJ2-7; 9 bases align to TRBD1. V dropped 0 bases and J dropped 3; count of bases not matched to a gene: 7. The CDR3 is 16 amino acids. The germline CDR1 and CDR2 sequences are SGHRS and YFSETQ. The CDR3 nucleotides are TGCGCCAGCAGCTTGGGGACACAGGGGGCCAACTACGAGCAGTACTTC. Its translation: CASSLGTQGANYEQYF.

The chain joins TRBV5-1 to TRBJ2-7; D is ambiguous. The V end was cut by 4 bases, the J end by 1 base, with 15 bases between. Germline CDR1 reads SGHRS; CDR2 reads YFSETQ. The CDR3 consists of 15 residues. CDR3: CASSPFTSGSYEQYF. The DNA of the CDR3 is TGCGCCAGCAGCCCTTTTACCTCCGGTTCCTACGAGCAGTACTTC.

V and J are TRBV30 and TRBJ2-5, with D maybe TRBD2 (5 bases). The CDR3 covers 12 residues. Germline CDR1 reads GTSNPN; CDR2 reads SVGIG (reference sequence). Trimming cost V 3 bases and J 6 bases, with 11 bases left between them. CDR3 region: CAWRPPGKTQYF. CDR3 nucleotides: TGTGCCTGGAGGCCGCCCGGGAAGACCCAGTACTTC.